This T cell receptor (beta chain) was recorded in a study of cytomegalovirus exposure and HLA in healthy donors. The germline V gene encodes CDR1 SGHTA and CDR2 FQGNSA. The CDR3 is made up of 15 amino acids. J lost 0 bases, V lost 5 bases, and 2 bases had no gene match. The PCR ran on 60 Vbeta and 13 Jbeta primers. TCRdb's copy holds only in-frame clones and misses some; the assay was immunoSEQ multiplex PCR. This table has roughly 43,000 clones, approximately 80% appearing once. This clone was seen a handful of times. Its antigen remains unknown. Regarding the study as a whole: Certain indistinguishable V segments, among them TRBV6-2 and TRBV6-3, were excluded.

The rearrangement uses TRBV7-2 and TRBJ2-2, with TRBD2 matching 8 bases. The receptor was derived from a man aged 25 to 45 in good health and CMV-seronegative. Sequenced input: PBMCs. CDR3 sequence: CASSQTSANTGELFF. The CDR3, as DNA: TGTGCCAGCAGCCAGACTAGCGCGAACACCGGGGAGCTGTTTTTT.